Presented here are 4 T cell receptor beta chains from one specimen sequenced in a study of regulatory T cells in long-lasting Graves disease. As to time point: newly diagnosed GD, antithyroid drugs for less than 3 months. Researchers made the TCR library from RNA that was extracted from PBMCs. Investigators prepared the TCR beta libraries by applying iRepertoire HTBI primers and Arm-PCR of CDR3 regions. TCRdb re-analysed the multiplex PCR reads in MiXCR, keeping a single row per CDR3 protein. The sample includes about 420,000 distinct CDR3 sequences, about 15% of them seen just once. These data were likewise used in another study, on T cells in Graves' hyperthyroidism and ophthalmopathy.

This material consisted of peripheral blood mononuclear cells (PBMCs), taken at new diagnosis, from a patient treated with antithyroid drugs. The source is a woman younger than 30 with Graves disease.

The chain carries TRBV5-6 and TRBJ2-7; 7 nucleotides line up with TRBD2. Losses at the gene ends were 3 bases for V and 1 base for J; bases not matched to a gene: 10. This CDR3 is 16 amino acids long. Germline assignment: CDR1 SGHDT and CDR2 YYEEEE. CDR3 DNA: TGTGCCAGCAGCTCCCTTCCCGGGAGGACGTCCTACGAGCAGTACTTC. Protein sequence: CASSSLPGRTSYEQYF.

The chain links TRBV5-1 to TRBJ2-2; tentatively, D is TRBD2 (5 bases). The CDR3 spans 15 residues. From germline, CDR1 is SGHRS and CDR2 YFSETQ. V was cut by 2 bases and J by 5 bases, with 13 bases left in between. The CDR3, as DNA: TGCGCCAGCAGCTTTACGGACTCGGGTACCGGGGAGCTGTTTTTT. It translates to CASSFTDSGTGELFF.

This clonotype was observed at least ten times. The chain carries TRBV29-1 and TRBJ2-1, with D perhaps matching TRBD1 or TRBD2 (5 bases each). The CDR3 consists of 13 residues. Per germline, CDR1 SQVTM and CDR2 ANQGSEA. Trimming took off 1 base at V and 7 bases at J, with 11 bases between the two ends. CDR3 region: CSVEGGIGNEQFF. The CDR3 coding sequence is TGCAGCGTTGAAGGGGGGATAGGGAATGAGCAGTTCTTC.

This clonotype was counted between two and nine times. The rearrangement uses TRBV7-9 and TRBJ2-1; perhaps TRBD1 as D (6 bases). Germline lookup yields CDR1 SEHNR and CDR2 FQNEAQ (reference sequence). V was trimmed by 5 bases and J by 5 bases, leaving 19 bases between them. The CDR3 is 16 amino acids. The CDR3 is CASSRSGQGKHNEQFF. CDR3 DNA: TGTGCCAGCAGCCGTTCTGGGCAGGGGAAACACAATGAGCAGTTCTTC.